These 29 T cell receptor beta chains were sequenced from one sample in a study of blood T cell repertoires in COVID-19. TCRdb's copy holds only in-frame clones and misses some; the assay was immunoSEQ multiplex PCR. The data show approximately 300,000 clones, with roughly 88% seen just once and 1.5% to 2% held by the top ten. Sequenced: peripheral blood. These receptors were collected from a woman aged 45 to 65 with acute or convalescent COVID-19.

For the CDR3, the DNA is TGTGCCTGGAGTGTACTCAGGACAGGCGCCTCTGGGGCCAACGTCCTGACTTTC. Protein sequence: CAWSVLRTGASGANVLTF. This chain joins TRBV30 and TRBJ2-6; 7 bases line up with TRBD1. The V gene's germline CDR1 is GTSNPN and CDR2 SVGIG (reference sequence). CDR3 length: 18 amino acids. Trimming at V came to 0 bases and at J to 0 bases, leaving 8 bases not matched to a gene. The full variable domain, its missing parts supplied by reference TRBV30 and TRBJ2-6, is SQTIHQWPATLVQPVGSPLSLECTVEGTSNPNLYWYRQAAGRGLQLLFYSVGIGQISSEVPQNLSASRPQDRQFILSSKKLLLSDSGFYLCAWSVLRTGASGANVLTFGAGSRLTVL.

The genes are TRBV19 and TRBJ1-1; D may be TRBD1 (5 bases). The V gene lost 0 bases and the J gene lost 5 bases, with 10 bases spanning the gap. This CDR3 has 14 amino acids. From germline, CDR1 is LNHDA and CDR2 SQIVND (reference sequence). CDR3 amino acids: CASSIDGGNTEAFF. The CDR3 DNA sequence: TGTGCCAGTAGTATAGACGGGGGGAATACTGAAGCTTTCTTT.

The chain joins TRBV19 to TRBJ2-5; TRBD1 is a possible D gene (6 bases). The CDR3 has 13 amino acids. CDR1 and CDR2 from the germline V gene are LNHDA and SQIVND (reference sequence). Trimming shortened V by 4 bases and J by 5 bases, and 11 bases separated the two germline ends. The DNA for the CDR3 is TGTGCCAGTAGTAGAACAGGGATCGAGACCCAGTACTTC. Translating it yields CASSRTGIETQYF. The complete variable domain, with remaining parts taken from reference TRBV19 and TRBJ2-5, reads DGGITQSPKYLFRKEGQNVTLSCEQNLNHDAMYWYRQDPGQGLRLIYYSQIVNDFQKGDIAEGYSVSREKKESFPLTVTSAQKNPTAFYLCASSRTGIETQYFGPGTRLLVL.

The chain combines TRBV3-1 (or the pseudogene TRBV3-2) with TRBJ1-1; D remains unclear. The CDR3 runs 12 residues. Looked up from germline, CDR1 is LGHDT and CDR2 is YNNKEL (reference sequence). V lost 2 bases and J lost 7, with 8 bases in between. This CDR3 reads CASSQSGIEAFF. The CDR3 region has the DNA TGTGCCAGCAGCCAATCCGGGATTGAAGCTTTCTTT.

The V gene is TRBV27, the J gene TRBJ1-6, with no clear D. CDR3 size: 15 residues. Trimming removed 7 bases from V and 9 bases from J, with 19 bases in between. CDR1 and CDR2 from the germline V gene are MNHEY and SMNVEV (reference sequence). CDR3 in amino acids: CASKSLTSTPSPLHF. CDR3 coding DNA: TGTGCCAGCAAATCCCTTACTTCCACCCCTTCACCCCTCCACTTT.

This rearrangement joins TRBV28 to TRBJ1-2; maybe TRBD1 (6 bases). Germline V gene lookup returns CDR1 MDHEN and CDR2 SYDVKM. The V and J ends lost 4 bases and 4 bases respectively, with 10 bases between them. The CDR3 contains 13 residues. CDR3 DNA sequence: TGTGCCAGCAGTTCAGCACAGGGCTATGGCTACACCTTC. It codes for CASSSAQGYGYTF.

The chain combines TRBV27 with TRBJ2-7; D possibly corresponds to TRBD2 (5 bases). Germline V lookup: CDR1 MNHEY, CDR2 SMNVEV (reference sequence). The CDR3 has 14 residues. The V end was cut by 5 bases, the J end by 2 bases, with 13 bases between. CDR3 bases: TGTGCCAGCAGTCCCAGGACTGGCCCCTACGAGCAGTACTTC. This gives the protein CASSPRTGPYEQYF.

The chain has TRBV4-1 and TRBJ2-7, with 10 bases fitting TRBD1. CDR1 MGHRA and CDR2 YSYEKL come from the germline V gene. The CDR3 covers 15 residues. Trimming cost V 5 bases and J 9 bases; bases outside gene matches: 13. CDR3 coding DNA: TGCGCCAGCAGCGAATTATCGGGACAGGGGTTTGTGCAGTACTTC. As protein: CASSELSGQGFVQYF.

The rearrangement joins TRBV5-1 to TRBJ2-7; 11 bases are shared with TRBD2. V shed 7 bases, J shed 6 bases, and the junction held 9 bases outside the gene matches. This CDR3 has 14 amino acids. Germline CDR1 is SGHRS and CDR2 is YFSETQ. CDR3 sequence reads: CASQVAGGNTEQYF. In nucleotides, the CDR3 is TGCGCCAGCCAAGTAGCGGGAGGGAATACCGAGCAGTACTTC.

V usage is TRBV2 and J usage is TRBJ2-3, with a possible D match to TRBD1 (6 bases). V was cut by 6 bases and J by 6 bases, with 10 bases left in between. This CDR3 region has 12 residues. CDR1 is SNHLY, CDR2 FYNNEI, per germline. CDR3 amino acids: CASSGDTDTQYF. The CDR3, as DNA: TGTGCCAGCAGCGGGGACACTGATACGCAGTATTTT.

This chain links TRBV12-3 or TRBV12-4 with TRBJ1-5, with D unresolved. The V end lost 6 bases, the J end lost 3 bases, and 9 bases lay between the germline ends. There are 13 residues in the CDR3. The CDR3 DNA reads TGTGCCAGCAGAAGACACGTCAATCAGCCCCAGCATTTT. Its protein product is CASRRHVNQPQHF.

This chain uses TRBV24-1 with TRBJ2-3; 7 bases fit TRBD2. Germline V lookup: CDR1 KGHDR, CDR2 SFDVKD. This CDR3 is built from 17 residues. Trimming took 4 bases from V and 4 from J; bases not matched to a gene: 13. CDR3 nucleotides: TGTGCCACCAGTGACCTGGCGGGAGAAGTTGTCCCAGATACGCAGTATTTT. Translation gives CATSDLAGEVVPDTQYF.

V is TRBV30 and J is TRBJ1-4; TRBD1 agrees at 7 bases. In germline, CDR1 is GTSNPN, CDR2 SVGIG (reference sequence). The V segment lost 2 bases and the J segment 6 bases; nucleotides outside the gene matches: 9. The CDR3 extends over 15 amino acids. Here the CDR3 reads CAWSTRGLGYEKLFF. CDR3 bases: TGTGCCTGGAGTACTAGGGGGCTCGGGTATGAAAAACTGTTTTTT.

The chain carries TRBV7-6 and TRBJ2-2, with 13 bases matching TRBD2. The CDR3 contains 15 residues. CDR1 is SGHVS, CDR2 FNYEAQ, per germline. The junction had 4 bases not matched to a gene; V was cut back by 5 bases and J by 7 bases. This CDR3 reads CASSRTSGGIGELFF. The CDR3 DNA is TGTGCCAGCAGCCGGACTAGCGGGGGTATCGGGGAGCTGTTTTTT.

This rearrangement joins TRBV20-1 to TRBJ2-1, with TRBD1 as a possible D gene (5 bases). CDR1 is DFQATT, CDR2 SNEGSKA, per germline (reference sequence). The CDR3 loop spans 11 amino acids. V lost 1 base and J 8 bases, leaving 6 bases between the germline ends. This CDR3 is CSARGGYEQFF. In DNA form, the CDR3 reads TGCAGTGCTAGAGGGGGCTATGAGCAGTTCTTC.

The chain uses TRBV5-5 and TRBJ2-1; D is undetermined. The CDR3 has 13 amino acids. The germline V and J ends were trimmed by 6 bases and 12 bases, with 19 bases remaining between them. Looked up from germline, CDR1 is SGHKS and CDR2 is YYEKEE (reference sequence). CDR3 nucleotide sequence: TGTGCCAGCACCGATCAAATACTGAATACGCAGTTCTTC. Translation gives CASTDQILNTQFF. Looking up the rest from reference TRBV5-5 and TRBJ2-1 gives the full variable domain: DAGVTQSPTHLIKTRGQQVTLRCSPISGHKSVSWYQQVLGQGPQFIFQYYEKEERGRGNFPDRFSARQFPNYSSELNVNALLLGDSALYLCASTDQILNTQFFGPGTRLTVL.

Here the CDR3 reads CASSEGRVLENTEAFF. In nucleotides, the CDR3 is TGTGCCAGCAGTGAAGGGAGGGTGTTGGAGAACACTGAAGCTTTCTTT. The chain joins TRBV6-1 to TRBJ1-1; D gene ambiguous. This CDR3 is 16 amino acids long. V was cut by 1 base and J by 1 base, with 13 bases left in between. The V gene's germline CDR1 is MNHNS and CDR2 SASEGT.

In its sample, this clone was seen once. The chain uses TRBV12-3 or TRBV12-4 and TRBJ2-7; D may be TRBD2 (5 bases). The CDR3 contains 12 residues. The V gene lost 3 bases and the J gene lost 3 bases, with 6 bases spanning the gap. In DNA form, the CDR3 reads TGTGCCAGCAGTTTTGCGGGCTACGAGCAGTACTTC. It encodes CASSFAGYEQYF.

The chain links TRBV27 to TRBJ2-1; possible D gene TRBD2, 6 bases. Trimming took 4 bases from V and 8 from J, leaving 15 bases between them. The germline V gene has CDR1 MNHEY and CDR2 SMNVEV (reference sequence). The CDR3 runs 14 residues. CDR3: CASSSPTSRDEQFF. The CDR3 coding sequence is TGTGCCAGCAGTTCCCCGACTAGTAGGGATGAGCAGTTCTTC.

The V and J genes are TRBV25-1 and TRBJ2-7; D may be TRBD1 (6 bases). Trimming removed 3 bases at V and 3 bases at J, with 15 bases between. The CDR3 has 15 residues. Germline-derived CDR1 and CDR2 are MGHDK and SYGVNS. The CDR3 nucleotides are TGTGCCAGCAGTGATCCCGGGACAAAGAACTACGAGCAGTACTTC. Amino acid sequence: CASSDPGTKNYEQYF.

The chain has TRBV4-2 and TRBJ2-1, with TRBD2 matching over 10 bases. V shed 0 bases and J 3 bases; nucleotides not matched to a gene: 8. The CDR3 spans 18 residues. Germline lookup yields CDR1 LGHNA and CDR2 YNFKEQ. CDR3 sequence: CASSQEGVAGGVYNEQFF. The CDR3 DNA sequence: TGTGCCAGCAGCCAAGAGGGGGTAGCGGGAGGTGTCTACAATGAGCAGTTCTTC.

The gene calls are TRBV27 and TRBJ2-3; 10 bases map to TRBD2. Trimming cost V 8 bases and J 0 bases; bases outside gene matches: 8. CDR3 length: 16 residues. CDR1 is MNHEY, CDR2 SMNVEV, per germline (reference sequence). For the CDR3, the DNA is TGTGCCAGCGGACCAATAGCGGGAGGCAGCACAGATACGCAGTATTTT. Protein product: CASGPIAGGSTDTQYF.

J is TRBJ1-5 and V is TRBV28; 8 bases line up with TRBD1. Germline V gene lookup returns CDR1 MDHEN and CDR2 SYDVKM. The CDR3 is made up of 13 amino acids. After removal of 8 bases from V and 7 bases from J, the junction contained 7 bases not matched to a gene. Written as DNA, the CDR3 is TGTGCCAGCGGTACAGGGGGTGGACAGCCCCAGCATTTT. As protein: CASGTGGGQPQHF.

The chain recombines TRBV7-8 with TRBJ2-1, with a possible D match to TRBD2 (5 bases). Trimming removed 4 bases from V and 4 bases from J, with 11 bases in between. The CDR3 consists of 14 residues. Germline CDR1 reads SGHVS; CDR2 reads FQNEAQ. Here the CDR3 DNA reads TGTGCCAGCAGCTCTTGGACGGGGTACAATGAGCAGTTCTTC. Amino acid sequence: CASSSWTGYNEQFF. Looking up the rest from reference TRBV7-8 and TRBJ2-1 gives the full variable domain: GAGVSQSPRYKVAKRGQDVALRCDPISGHVSLFWYQQALGQGPEFLTYFQNEAQLDKSGLPSDRFFAERPEGSVSTLKIQRTQQEDSAVYLCASSSWTGYNEQFFGPGTRLTVL.

V and J are TRBV19 and TRBJ2-4; 12 bases align to TRBD1. The CDR3 length is 17 residues. After removal of 3 bases from V and 8 bases from J, the junction contained 11 bases not matched to a gene. CDR1 and CDR2 (germline): LNHDA, SQIVND (reference sequence). This CDR3 is CASSIGWDRGRRDIQYF. CDR3 nucleotides: TGTGCCAGTAGTATTGGGTGGGACAGGGGGCGGAGGGACATTCAGTACTTC.

The V gene is TRBV5-1, the J gene TRBJ2-1, with 11 bases matching TRBD2. The CDR3 totals 14 residues. Germline V gene lookup returns CDR1 SGHRS and CDR2 YFSETQ. Trimming removed 4 bases from V and 10 bases from J; junction bases left unmatched: 7. CDR3 protein: CASSLGTSGGEQFF. The CDR3 bases are TGCGCCAGCAGCCTCGGGACTAGCGGAGGGGAGCAGTTCTTC.

The rearrangement uses TRBV5-5 and TRBJ1-1, with 9 bases matching TRBD1. The CDR3 spans 15 residues. Germline V gene sequence: CDR1 SGHKS, CDR2 YYEKEE (reference sequence). The V and J ends lost 4 bases and 4 bases, in that order; junction bases with no gene match: 8. This CDR3 is CASSTGQGGVTEAFF. The CDR3 nucleotides read TGTGCCAGCAGCACGGGACAGGGAGGGGTCACTGAAGCTTTCTTT. The whole variable domain, remainder taken from reference TRBV5-5 and TRBJ1-1, is DAGVTQSPTHLIKTRGQQVTLRCSPISGHKSVSWYQQVLGQGPQFIFQYYEKEERGRGNFPDRFSARQFPNYSSELNVNALLLGDSALYLCASSTGQGGVTEAFFGQGTRLTVV.

V is TRBV11-2 and J is TRBJ1-3; D not certain. From germline, CDR1 is SGHAT and CDR2 FQNNGV. This CDR3 has 15 amino acids. Trimming shortened V by 0 bases and J by 4 bases, and 10 bases separated the two germline ends. The DNA for the CDR3 is TGTGCCAGCAGCTTAGACCCGGGAGCCGGAAACACCATATATTTT. Encoded protein: CASSLDPGAGNTIYF.

CDR3 DNA: TGCGCCAGCAGCTTGGCAGGGTTCGGAAACACCATATATTTT. This codes for CASSLAGFGNTIYF. The chain combines TRBV5-1 with TRBJ1-3; TRBD1 is a possible D gene (5 bases). Germline CDR1 is SGHRS and CDR2 is YFSETQ. The V end was cut by 0 bases, the J end by 4 bases, with 8 bases between. This CDR3 is 14 amino acids long.